This note documents a single TCR beta chain sequence. Its antigen is not identified. In preparing the TRB cDNA libraries, 5' RACE with UMI labels was used. TCRdb processed the 5' RACE reads again and assigns one entry to each CDR3 protein, with no DNA. Seen in this sample are over 95,000 distinct CDR3 sequences; the ten most common clones hold 0.35% to 0.4%. This sample stems from a study of CXCR3-negative and CXCR3-positive naive CD8 T cells. About the study: Across all libraries, TRB reads numbered approximately 150 million, with about 1.5 +/- 0.3 million in each library. Notes on the study in general: The level of CXCR3 expression partially decreased after cryopreservation; the majority of assays used fresh PBMCs. Relative to memory CD8+ cells, whose diversity was much lower, both naive subsets had comparably high diversity. TRBV-TRBJ usage was alike in naive CXCR3-negative and CXCR3-positive cells but differed in memory cells. For CXCR3-positive naive cells, TRB CDR3s were more hydrophobic than those of CXCR3-negative naive cells.

Germline V lookup: CDR1 MGHRA, CDR2 YSYEKL. This CDR3 is built from 15 residues. The sequencing sample was made of naive CXCR3+ CD8+ T cells from blood. Subset here: CD45RO-CCR7+CD27+CD95- naive CD8+ T cells expressing CXCR3 (TNR3+). The J gene is TRBJ1-1, the V gene TRBV4-1. This TCR was sampled from a human donor in good health. Some clones in this sample may be carry-over from other donors' samples. The chain's CDR3 is CASSQESGRDTEAFF.